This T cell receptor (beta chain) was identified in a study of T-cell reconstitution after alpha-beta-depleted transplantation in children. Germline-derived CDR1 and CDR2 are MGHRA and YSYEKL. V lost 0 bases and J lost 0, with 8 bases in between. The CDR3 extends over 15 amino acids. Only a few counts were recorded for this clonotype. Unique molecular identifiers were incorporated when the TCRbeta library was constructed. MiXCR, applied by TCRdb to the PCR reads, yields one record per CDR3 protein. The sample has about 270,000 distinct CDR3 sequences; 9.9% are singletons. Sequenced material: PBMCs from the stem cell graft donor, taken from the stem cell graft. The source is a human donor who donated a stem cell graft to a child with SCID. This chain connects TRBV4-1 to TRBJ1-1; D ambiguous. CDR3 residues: CASSQEAGLNTEAFF. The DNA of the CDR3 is TGCGCCAGCAGCCAAGAAGCAGGCCTGAACACTGAAGCTTTCTTT.